This T cell receptor (beta chain) was recorded in a study of identical twins. Note on this clonotype: Its specificity is not known.

The study's findings and limits: Zero-insertion analyses might be partly confounded by invariant T cells like MAIT and iNKT.

J was trimmed by 6 bases and V by 7 bases; bases with no gene match: 8. This CDR3 has 13 amino acids. CDR1 and CDR2 (germline): SQVTM, ANQGSEA. One entry per CDR3 protein results from TCRdb running MiXCR on the 5' RACE reads. The sample records 1.5 million to 2 million distinct CDR3 sequences, about 30% being singletons. The receptor was derived from a newborn girl in good health. Sequencing was carried out using cord blood. The J gene is TRBJ1-4, the V gene TRBV29-1, with 7 bases identical to TRBD1. The CDR3 DNA follows: TGCAGCGCCCGCCGGGACAGCCATGAAAAACTGTTTTTT. This translates into CSARRDSHEKLFF.